These T cell receptor beta chains were read from a single sample in a study of blood T cell repertoires in COVID-19. Clones were sequenced by immunoSEQ multiplex PCR, and TCRdb holds only the in-frame ones, with some missing. The table has 150,000 to 200,000 clones, around nine tenths seen once. The source material was peripheral blood. These receptors all stem from a man between 65 and 80 years old with acute or convalescent COVID-19. Each CDR3 is given with its conserved first and last residue. A D gene is named only where the DNA matches it firmly. A clone size is listed for some rows: how often the clone was seen (once, few, many), or a class if it is expanded.

TRBJ1-1 | 12 | - | - | TRBV6-5 | CASTGQNTEAFF | TGTGCCAGCACTGGACAGAACACTGAAGCTTTCTTT
TRBJ2-1 | 13 | - | - | TRBV7-3 | CASSLMAQNQQFF | TGTGCCAGCAGCTTAATGGCTCAGAATCAGCAGTTCTTC
TRBJ2-7 | 15 | TRBD2 | - | TRBV5-1 | CASSLDAAGSYEQYF | TGCGCCAGCAGCTTGGACGCAGCGGGGAGCTACGAGCAGTACTTC
TRBJ1-2 | 16 | TRBD1 | - | TRBV6-5 | CASSYSRTGGGYGYTF | TGTGCCAGCAGTTACTCGAGGACAGGGGGTGGCTATGGCTACACCTTC
TRBJ2-7 | 13 | - | - | TRBV2 | CASSEYNRYEQYF | TGTGCCAGCAGTGAGTACAACCGCTACGAGCAGTACTTC
TRBJ2-1 | 14 | - | once | TRBV7-3 | CASSQRYSMDEQFF | TGTGCCAGCAGCCAGCGGTACTCAATGGATGAGCAGTTCTTC
TRBJ1-2 | 16 | - | - | TRBV28 | CASSFFWREYNYGYTF | TGTGCCAGCAGTTTCTTTTGGAGGGAATACAACTATGGCTACACCTTC
TRBJ2-5 | 17 | TRBD1 | - | TRBV7-6 | CASSPRRGQGQQETQYF | TGTGCCAGCAGCCCTCGGAGGGGACAGGGTCAACAAGAGACCCAGTACTTC
TRBJ2-2 | 14 | TRBD1 | - | TRBV28 | CASRGGQGTGELFF | TGTGCCAGCAGAGGGGGACAGGGTACCGGGGAGCTGTTTTTT
TRBJ1-1 | 14 | - | - | TRBV7-8 | CASSAREGLTEAFF | TGTGCCAGCAGCGCCAGGGAGGGCTTAACTGAAGCTTTCTTT
TRBJ1-4 | 13 | - | - | TRBV19 | CASSISRGEKLFF | TGTGCCAGTAGTATTTCCAGGGGTGAAAAACTGTTTTTT
TRBJ1-1 | 16 | TRBD1 | - | TRBV7-9 | CASSSLTGAPLTEAFF | TGTGCCAGCAGCTCTCTGACAGGGGCTCCGTTGACTGAAGCTTTCTTT
TRBJ2-4 | 16 | TRBD1 | - | TRBV4-2 | CASSQGDRDTKNIQYF | TGTGCCAGCAGCCAAGGGGACAGGGACACCAAAAACATTCAGTACTTC
TRBJ2-5 | 16 | TRBD1 | once | TRBV28 | CASSSDWTGDQETQYF | TGTGCCAGCAGTTCCGACTGGACAGGCGACCAAGAGACCCAGTACTTC
TRBJ2-7 | 15 | TRBD1 | - | TRBV18 | CASSPTRDRDYEQYF | TGTGCCAGCTCACCGACCCGGGACAGGGACTACGAGCAGTACTTC
TRBJ1-5 | 14 | TRBD1 | - | TRBV30 | CAWSVGTGNQPQHF | TGTGCCTGGAGTGTCGGGACAGGGAATCAGCCCCAGCATTTT
TRBJ1-2 | 13 | - | - | TRBV5-8 | CASSLLPGNGYTF | TGTGCCAGCAGCTTGTTGCCAGGGAATGGCTACACCTTC
TRBJ2-5 | 14 | - | few | TRBV4-1 | CASSQGGLQETQYF | TGCGCCAGCAGCCAAGGGGGGCTCCAAGAGACCCAGTACTTC
TRBJ2-1 | 13 | - | - | TRBV6-5 | CASRPDFYNEQFF | TGTGCCAGCAGGCCGGACTTCTACAATGAGCAGTTCTTC
TRBJ2-1 | 14 | TRBD1 | - | TRBV7-9 | CASSSDRGRNEQFF | TGTGCCAGCAGCTCAGACAGGGGTAGGAATGAGCAGTTCTTC
TRBJ1-2 | 14 | TRBD1 | - | TRBV5-1 | CASSLGTGGHGYTF | TGCGCCAGCAGCTTGGGGACAGGGGGTCATGGCTACACCTTC
TRBJ2-3 | 14 | - | - | TRBV20-1 | CSASRLAVRDTQYF | TGCAGTGCTAGTCGCCTAGCAGTAAGAGATACGCAGTATTTT
TRBJ2-5 | 15 | TRBD2 | - | TRBV10-2 | CASSDPGLGVETQYF | TGCGCCAGCAGTGATCCCGGACTAGGAGTAGAGACCCAGTACTTC
TRBJ1-2 | 13 | - | - | TRBV11-3 | CASSYDDSYGYTF | TGTGCCAGCAGCTACGATGACAGCTATGGCTACACCTTC
TRBJ2-1 | 14 | TRBD1 | - | TRBV3-1/TRBV3-2 | CASSPRDSYNEQFF | TGTGCCAGCAGCCCCAGGGACAGCTACAATGAGCAGTTCTTC
TRBJ2-2 | 16 | - | - | TRBV18 | CASSPLVAETSGELFF | TGTGCCAGCTCACCACTTGTGGCAGAAACGTCCGGGGAGCTGTTTTTT
TRBJ2-3 | 14 | - | - | TRBV10-3 | CAISAINRADTQYF | TGTGCCATCAGTGCCATCAACAGGGCAGATACGCAGTATTTT
TRBJ2-5 | 14 | TRBD2 | - | TRBV29-1 | CSVASGSGFETQYF | TGCAGCGTAGCCAGCGGGAGTGGTTTCGAGACCCAGTACTTC
TRBJ1-1 | 17 | - | - | TRBV5-4 | CASSLGQPVRANTEAFF | TGTGCCAGCAGCTTGGGGCAGCCGGTCAGGGCGAACACTGAAGCTTTCTTT
TRBJ2-5 | 15 | TRBD2 | - | TRBV10-1 | CASSESGGGQETQYF | TGCGCCAGCAGTGAGAGCGGGGGCGGACAAGAGACCCAGTACTTC
TRBJ2-3 | 15 | - | - | TRBV5-1 | CASSPVPNEGDTQYF | TGCGCCAGCAGCCCGGTGCCAAATGAGGGAGATACGCAGTATTTT
TRBJ2-1 | 17 | TRBD2 | - | TRBV10-1 | CASSHSSRASGSNEQFF | TGCGCCAGCAGTCACTCCAGCAGGGCTAGCGGGAGCAATGAGCAGTTCTTC
TRBJ2-6 | 15 | TRBD2 | - | TRBV28 | CASSSSPREVNVLTF | TGTGCCAGCAGTTCCTCCCCCCGGGAGGTCAACGTCCTGACTTTC
TRBJ1-1 | 13 | - | - | TRBV29-1 | CSVEGVGRTEAFF | TGCAGCGTTGAGGGAGTAGGGCGGACTGAAGCTTTCTTT
TRBJ1-6 | 15 | - | - | TRBV23-1 | CASKSCSSYNSPLHF | TGCGCCAGCAAGTCCTGCAGCTCCTATAATTCACCCCTCCACTTT
TRBJ1-5 | 15 | TRBD1 | - | TRBV6-2/TRBV6-3 | CASSYRGQLNQPQHF | TGTGCCAGCAGTTACCGGGGACAGCTGAATCAGCCCCAGCATTTT
TRBJ1-2 | 12 | - | once | TRBV28 | CASSLVGEGYTF | TGTGCCAGCAGCCTTGTTGGGGAGGGTTACACCTTC
TRBJ1-5 | 15 | TRBD1 | - | TRBV29-1 | CSVAAGQGDTQPQHF | TGCAGCGTTGCTGCGGGACAGGGCGACACTCAGCCCCAGCATTTT
TRBJ1-2 | 13 | - | few | TRBV5-1 | CASSLNRDYGYTF | TGCGCCAGCAGCTTGAACAGGGACTATGGCTACACCTTC
TRBJ1-2 | 14 | TRBD1 | - | TRBV28 | CASSLGGQVPGYTF | TGTGCCAGCAGTTTGGGTGGACAGGTCCCCGGCTACACCTTC
TRBJ1-5 | 15 | TRBD1 | - | TRBV7-9 | CASSLSTGGNQPQHF | TGTGCCAGCAGCTTGTCGACAGGGGGGAATCAGCCCCAGCATTTT
TRBJ2-3 | 14 | - | - | TRBV7-9 | CASSLGAQGDTQYF | TGTGCCAGCAGCTTAGGAGCCCAGGGAGATACGCAGTATTTT
TRBJ1-2 | 11 | TRBD1 | - | TRBV20-1 | CSATRTGSDTF | TGCAGTGCTACTCGGACAGGGTCAGACACCTTC
TRBJ1-4 | 15 | - | - | TRBV4-1 | CASSLQGKVNEKLFF | TGCGCCAGCAGCCTGCAGGGGAAGGTAAATGAAAAACTGTTTTTT
TRBJ1-1 | 15 | - | - | TRBV11-2 | CASRPYSIMNTEAFF | TGTGCCAGCAGACCGTACAGCATCATGAACACTGAAGCTTTCTTT
TRBJ2-7 | 12 | - | - | TRBV6-2/TRBV6-3 | CASSHINYEQYF | TGTGCCAGCAGTCACATAAACTACGAGCAGTACTTC
TRBJ2-7 | 16 | TRBD1 | many | TRBV28 | CASSLPLRQGLYEQYF | TGTGCCAGCAGTTTACCCCTGCGACAGGGTCTCTACGAGCAGTACTTC
TRBJ1-2 | 16 | TRBD1 | once | TRBV30 | CAWSARGQPGFGGYTF | TGTGCCTGGTCTGCAAGGGGACAGCCCGGATTTGGGGGCTACACCTTC
TRBJ2-1 | 14 | TRBD1 | - | TRBV19 | CACNYRGGYNEQFF | TGTGCCTGTAACTACAGGGGTGGCTACAATGAGCAGTTCTTC